This TCR beta chain emerged from a study of control samples from healthy donors and cancer patients. Data came from immunoSEQ multiplex PCR; TCRdb stores just in-frame clones and leaves some out. The sample yields about 130,000 clones, around nine tenths seen once. After removal of 5 bases from V and 2 bases from J, the junction contained 7 bases not matched to a gene. CDR3 length: 15 residues. CDR1 is PRHDT and CDR2 is FYEKMQ in the germline V gene (reference sequence). The clonotype comes from a man aged 50 to 59 in good health. Source material: blood. The rearrangement uses TRBV13 and TRBJ2-7, with 9 nucleotides matching TRBD1. CDR3 sequence reads: CASSLSGQGTYEQYF. The DNA for the CDR3 is TGTGCCAGCAGCCTCTCGGGACAGGGCACCTACGAGCAGTACTTC.